This T cell receptor beta chain appears in the sequencing data of a study of vaccination and CD4 T cells after COVID-19. Study context: As control conditions, cultures were given either a CEFX pool serving as positive control, an HIV-1 Nef pool, or no peptide at all. General study points: Convalescent patients had a median about 90% of post-vaccine SARS-CoV-2-reactive clones that were detected only after vaccination, not before it. The median SARS-CoV-2-reactive clonotype number increased from about 20 to 38, without statistical significance.

The Oncomine TCR Beta short-read assay generated sequence data from the DNA of cultured CD4+ T cells. TCRdb reprocessed the PCR reads with MiXCR, giving one entry per CDR3 protein. The sample includes around 11,000 distinct CDR3 sequences, more than 25% of them seen just once. The treatment here: approximately 11-day PBMC culture with coronavirus spike peptide pools or control peptides (ViraFEST assay). ViraFEST sequenced TCRs after peptide-pool expansion of antigen-specific T cells. Turning to this clonotype: Its specificity is not known.

The CDR3 extends over 13 amino acids. Trimming took off 1 base at V and 4 bases at J, with 7 bases between the two ends. In germline, CDR1 is SEHNR, CDR2 FQNEAQ (reference sequence). The sequence was collected from a human donor with COVID-19. V and J are TRBV7-9 and TRBJ1-2; D is unresolved. The sequenced material came from cultured CD4+ T cells from blood. This CDR3 is CASSLEQSYGYTF. DNA of the CDR3: TGTGCCAGCAGCTTAGAACAGAGCTATGGCTACACCTTC.